This entry is about one TCR beta chain. This clone was seen only a few times. Its antigen is unknown. No much larger clone exists at a distance of one base, and base qualities are not known. TCRbeta CDR3 regions were amplified from genomic DNA by means of the immunoSEQ Assay, a bias-controlled multiplex PCR. Regarding the original processing steps: The number of nucleated cells in each sample was estimated by amplification of reference gene primers within the assay. To quantify the absolute abundance of each unique TCRbeta CDR3 rearrangement, sequence reads were collapsed and filtered. Productive Simpson clonality was computed per sample as the square root of Simpson's diversity index over productive rearrangements. The table comes from immuneACCESS by way of TCRdb, which keeps in-frame sequences with V and J called. Part of the clones is missing from these tables; in studies checked, under half for an unresolved V gene and the rest for unknown reasons. D and trimming come from the DNA, and the V and J calls and clone size come from that table. The sample contains around 130,000 clones, about 80% of them found a single time. About 2.6% of the sample rests with the top ten.

The record originates from a study of blood T cell repertoires in COVID-19 (dated by TCRdb to about 2020). For context, the study as a whole: The collaborator samples originated in the United States, Italy and Spain and spanned the acute and convalescent phases of COVID-19. Where HLA class I and class II types were available, the types were taken from metadata supplied by the sample provider, not from assay-based typing. The material from the prospective study consisted of cDNA or gDNA derived from T cells, B-cell-depleted T cells, or PBMCs. Deeply sampled blood TCRbeta repertoires from subjects exposed to, actively infected with, or recovered from COVID-19 were included in the dataset. The repertoires were made available in a free public database intended to serve as a resource for research on the immune response to SARS-CoV-2. Sample metadata almost always included a de-identified subject ID, COVID-19 status, age in years and sex. Samples came from the ongoing ImmuneRACE study (first 160 participants) plus 1,254 subjects from 6 global collaborators.

The paper's findings and limits, for the study overall: How much clinical and demographic metadata was included differed by source and by participant, and the metadata was provided uncurated.

Participants in the prospective study were aged about 18 to 95 years, lived in 20 to 30 United States geographic areas, and enrolled through a virtual design. To assign participants to cohorts, the prospective study relied on clinical history that participants themselves reported in a screening survey and a study questionnaire. In the prospective study, whole blood, serum and a nasopharyngeal or oropharyngeal swab were collected from each participant by mobile phlebotomists. Additional blood draws and questionnaires over a 2-month period could optionally be provided by prospective study participants. Before DNA extraction, prospective study blood samples were shipped either frozen or at room temperature. From the germline V gene, CDR1 is SGHTA and CDR2 is FQGNSA. At the junction V is shortened by 2 bases and J by 9 bases; bases outside the gene matches: 9. The CDR3 holds 16 amino acids from the cysteine to the phenylalanine. Only CDR3 DNA remains: 48 bases, in frame from the first base.

The sample consisted of PBMCs or T cells enriched from blood (not recorded which). The chain joins TRBV7-2 to TRBJ2-2, with 10 middle bases fitting TRBD2. The source is a man aged 35-49 years with acute COVID-19. The bases read TGTGCCAGCAGCTTAAGTAATGTAGCGGGAGGACGGGAGCTGTTTTTT. Its amino acids are CASSLSNVAGGRELFF.